The rows below give T cell receptor beta chains drawn from one sample of a study of T-cell memory formation after mild COVID-19. Each CDR3 protein is one row after TCRdb ran MiXCR on the 5' RACE reads. The table has 450,000 to 650,000 distinct CDR3 sequences, over 15% seen once. Sequencing used PBMCs or a T cell subset sorted from them (not recorded which). The receptors derive from an adult woman who had mild COVID-19 (a few samples of this study predate the infection). Cell type and time point are not known. Both conserved end residues are trimmed from each CDR3. Fields, in order: V gene, CDR3 length, CDR3 protein.

v_gene: TRBV7-8; len: 12; CDR3aa: ASSLRHLYGEQF
v_gene: TRBV5-5; len: 13; CDR3aa: ASTNRSGANNEQF
v_gene: TRBV3-1; len: 12; CDR3aa: ASSQGRGNSPLH
v_gene: TRBV7-2; len: 12; CDR3aa: ASSLARTDQPQH
v_gene: TRBV27; len: 12; CDR3aa: ASSLRVGRDTQY
v_gene: TRBV20-1; len: 11; CDR3aa: SAIGPTNTEAF
v_gene: TRBV19; len: 10; CDR3aa: ASSTGLQEAF
v_gene: TRBV9; len: 13; CDR3aa: ASSVGGGQYNEQF
v_gene: TRBV9; len: 15; CDR3aa: ASSVSPRDKSTDTQY
v_gene: TRBV5-6; len: 14; CDR3aa: ASSFLQTGQNTEAF
v_gene: TRBV6-1; len: 13; CDR3aa: ASSDPRGGHNEQF
v_gene: TRBV3-1; len: 12; CDR3aa: ASSELAGSGGAF
v_gene: TRBV29-1; len: 13; CDR3aa: SVVRLQGARGGYT